This T cell receptor (beta chain) is drawn from a study of blood T cell repertoires in COVID-19. Method: immunoSEQ multiplex PCR; TCRdb's copy keeps in-frame clones and lacks some. Of some 200,000 clones listed, 84% were seen once; the top ten hold 9.5% to 10%. The V end lost 4 bases, the J end lost 0 bases, and 15 bases lay between the germline ends. CDR1 is KGHSH, CDR2 LQKENI, per germline. CDR3 length: 16 amino acids. The chain has TRBV18 and TRBJ1-1; possible D gene TRBD1, 5 bases. This receptor was identified in a man aged 50-59 years with active or convalescent COVID-19. The sample was peripheral blood. For the CDR3, the DNA is TGTGCCAGCTCACGAAGACAGACAAGCATGAACACTGAAGCTTTCTTT. This encodes CASSRRQTSMNTEAFF.